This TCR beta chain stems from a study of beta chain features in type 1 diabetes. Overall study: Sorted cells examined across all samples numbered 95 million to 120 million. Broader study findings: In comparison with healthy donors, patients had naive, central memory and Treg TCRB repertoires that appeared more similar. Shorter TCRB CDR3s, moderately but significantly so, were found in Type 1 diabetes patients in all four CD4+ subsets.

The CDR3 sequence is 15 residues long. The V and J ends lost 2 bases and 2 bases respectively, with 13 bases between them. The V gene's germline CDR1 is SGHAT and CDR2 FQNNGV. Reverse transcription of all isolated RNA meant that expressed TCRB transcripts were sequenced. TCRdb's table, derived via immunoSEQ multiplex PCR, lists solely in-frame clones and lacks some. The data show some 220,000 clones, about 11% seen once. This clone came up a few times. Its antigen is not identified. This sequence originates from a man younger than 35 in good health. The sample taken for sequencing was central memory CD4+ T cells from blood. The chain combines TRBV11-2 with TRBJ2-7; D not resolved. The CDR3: CASSLRVDTTYEQYF. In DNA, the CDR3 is TGTGCCAGCAGCTTACGAGTCGATACCACCTACGAGCAGTACTTC.